The source of this TCR beta chain is a study of vaccination and CD4 T cells after COVID-19 (dated by TCRdb to 2021 to 2024). Looking at the study overall: The convalescent cohort comprised six males and four females, including two Hispanic individuals, seven Caucasians, two Asians and one multiracial person. The cultures were stimulated with overlapping spike peptide pools from SARS-CoV-2 and from the common cold coronaviruses HCoV-NL63, HCoV-OC43 and HCoV-229E. Post-vaccine blood samples were collected a median of approximately eleven weeks after the second vaccine dose, ranging from about 13 to 241 days. In control cultures, a CEFX viral epitope pool was used as positive control, an HIV-1 Nef peptide pool was used as negative control, or no peptide was added. Post-COVID blood samples from convalescent patients were collected a median of roughly 100 days after diagnosis, with a range of roughly 30 to 170 days. The spike-specific CD4+ TCR repertoire was compared before and after mRNA vaccination in over 9 COVID-19 convalescent patients and a handful of infection-naive healthy vaccine recipients. Participants received two doses of either the Pfizer-BioNTech BNT162b2 vaccine (n=8) or the Moderna mRNA-1273 vaccine (n=2). What the study reported, not specific to this receptor: The study included relatively few convalescent patients and did not analyze early timepoints after natural infection. Among the post-vaccine SARS-CoV-2-reactive clones in convalescent patients, a median approximately 90% showed up only after vaccination, which suggests vaccine-specific priming. Although the median number of SARS-CoV-2-reactive clonotypes went up from fewer than 25 after infection to about 38 after vaccination, the increase was not significant. In convalescent patients, nearly all vaccine-specific clones (304 of 307) were found to be mono-reactive for SARS-CoV-2 spike rather than cross-reactive with common cold coronaviruses.

Libraries were constructed by PCR. DNA from cultured CD4+ T cells underwent TCR sequencing with the Oncomine TCR Beta short-read assay at the Johns Hopkins FTIC core. The QIAamp micro DNA kit was used to extract genomic DNA from the cultured CD4+ T cells. Oncomine TCR Beta libraries from cultured CD4+ T cells were pooled with unique dual indexes and sequenced on an Illumina iSeq 100. The published analysis was carried out like this. Non-productive sequences were removed, and CDR3s that did not start with C, did not end with F or W, or were shorter than 7 amino acids were discarded. The MANAFEST web application was used to identify antigen-specific clonotypes by comparing peptide-stimulated wells against reference wells and other culture wells. For a clone to be called positive, the clone needed an FDR below 0.05, an odds ratio above 5, and a productive frequency above 0.1% in at least two of three replicate wells. A clonotype was classed as cross-reactive if the clonotype showed significant expansion both in SARS-CoV-2 spike wells and in at least one common cold coronavirus spike condition. CDR3 homology was assessed with Levenshtein distances (stringdist) and unrooted phylogenetic trees (ape) in R version 3.6.1. TCRdb redid the processing of the public reads, applying fastp at Q25 and MiXCR, and retained in-frame beta chains. Entries are consolidated by CDR3 protein sequence, retaining the most common genes and DNA. These V and J calls originate from TCRdb's pipeline instead of the authors' own analysis. The sample records approximately 13,000 distinct CDR3 sequences, 25% to 30% of which are singletons. Of the sample, 29% is held by the ten largest clones.

The CDR3 goes from the cysteine to the phenylalanine over 11 residues. Only CDR3 DNA remains: 33 bases, in frame from the first base. Trimming takes 1 base from V and 2 bases from J, and the germline ends sit 0 bases apart. CDR1 and CDR2 (SGHNT, YENEEA) derive from the germline V gene. In light of the paper, this sample's treatment or condition label describes: approximately nine-day PBMC culture with coronavirus spike peptide pools or control peptides (ViraFEST assay). The ViraFEST assay, used in the study, expanded antigen-specific T cells with peptide pools and then identified the expanded clonotypes through TCR sequencing. Negative nucleocapsid antibody tests taken both before and after vaccination confirmed that the healthy vaccine recipients had no prior SARS-CoV-2 infection. PBMCs were cultured at around 2.2 million per well in IMDM supplemented with about 5% human AB serum and about 10 IU/ml IL-2, with approximately 10 ug/ml peptide pools added. On days 3 and 7, half of the culture medium was replaced with fresh IL-2-containing medium. After about 10 days of culture, CD4+ T cells were isolated by negative selection using the EasySep CD4+ T cell isolation kit. Ficoll-Paque Plus gradient centrifugation was used to isolate PBMCs from whole blood, and the isolated PBMCs were then either used fresh or cryopreserved at -140C. Each culture condition was generally run in triplicate wells.

This clonotype was observed a handful of times. The antigen it recognizes is unknown. No quality values exist for individual bases; no much larger clone is one base distant. Sample: CD4+ T cells from blood, cultured in vitro, taken before SARS-CoV-2 vaccination. The receptor chain draws on TRBV11-3 and TRBJ2-7, with the D gene not clear enough to name. The receptor's source is a human donor who received a COVID-19 vaccine. Read as DNA, the sequence is TGTGCCAGCAGCTTAGCCTACGAGCAGTACTTC. Translated, it reads CASSLAYEQYF.